This T cell receptor beta chain was captured in a study of T cell repertoires in ileal Crohn's disease (dated by TCRdb to about 2019). Concerning the study at large: Median disease duration was about eight years, and 35% of patients were identified as active smokers at the time of surgery. Every patient underwent surgery because of a complication, which was stricturing disease in approximately 60% and penetrating disease in 39%. About half of the patients received postoperative therapy: under 13 received thiopurines and 18 received anti-TNF agents. M6 samples consisted of neoterminal ileum biopsies collected during postoperative colonoscopy. A prospective multicentre cohort supplied the 50 or so Crohn's disease patients whose TCR repertoires were analysed. The study was conducted in parallel with a multicentre cohort built to find predictors of early endoscopic recurrence after ileocolonic resection. A Rutgeerts score higher than i0 was the definition used for endoscopic postoperative recurrence. A total of around 150 mucosal samples from some 60 patients were sequenced, with samples obtained at several locations on the surgical specimen and at postoperative endoscopy.

A remark on this clone: What antigen it recognizes has not been identified. Base quality data are lacking; no much larger clone is found one base away.

General conclusions and limits of the study: A significantly higher proportion of clonal expansions was observed in active smokers at surgery than in non-smokers (approximately 28% vs 17%, p=0.02). Higher percentages of high-frequency clones at the time of surgery were linked to endoscopic recurrence, and every patient with clonality above 26.8% (18/57) had recurrence. Compared with CD4 T cells, sorted CD8 T cells held more high-frequency clones, which suggests that the mucosal expansions were mostly CD8. Only a subgroup of patients, of unstated size, had mucosal CD4 and CD8 T cells sorted and sequenced. The timing of postoperative endoscopy varied within the first year after surgery, and the median delay was approximately 6.6 months.

Interpreted using the paper, the time point label stands for: neoterminal ileum biopsy at postoperative endoscopy, about 6 months after surgery. Eligible patients were adults with ileal or ileocolonic Crohn's disease who had an indication for ileocolonic resection. Whole ileal mucosal biopsies were kept frozen at -80 degrees C prior to DNA extraction. Genomic DNA was extracted from frozen whole biopsies with a TRizol-based method and quantified on a NanoDrop 2000 spectrophotometer. The CDR3 measures 14 amino acids from cysteine to phenylalanine. Kept here is only the CDR3 DNA, which spans 42 bases and is read in frame from base 1. V gives up 4 bases and J gives up 4 bases, and the segment between their germline ends measures 14 bases. The germline V gene (reference sequence) supplies CDR1 MNHNY and CDR2 SVGAGI. For commercial TCRB immunosequencing, approximately 460 nanograms of biopsy DNA were submitted for each sample. CDR3 regions were amplified from genomic DNA by Adaptive Biotechnology using a two-step, amplification bias-controlled multiplex PCR. The first PCR used primers for every V and J gene segment; the second PCR added barcodes and Illumina adapters. CDR3 libraries were sequenced using an Illumina instrument. As for the authors' bioinformatics: Analysis combined the vendor-provided pipelines with custom analysis of raw data in R/Bioconductor under R version 3.3.0. Clonality, which ranges from 0 to 1, was calculated as the inverse of the normalised Shannon entropy across all productive clones. The repertoire share taken up by the top 100 clones defined high-frequency clones, and only clones that passed a 95% confidence test were kept. Repertoire diversity was measured with the Simpson index, and overlap between samples was measured with the Morisita-Horn index. TCRdb provides this immuneACCESS table in a form limited to in-frame rearrangements. Some clones are lacking; in checked studies, under half of them reflect an unresolved V gene, and why the rest are absent is not known. The DNA gave D and trimming, while V, J and clone size come from that table. Present in this sample are about 60,000 clones, about 89% of which were seen just once. Roughly 2% of the sample goes to the ten largest clones.

This TCR was sampled from an adult with Crohn's disease. The sequenced sample was ileal tissue. This receptor chain uses TRBV6-6 and TRBJ2-7; a weak D assignment points to TRBD1 (6 bases agree). The DNA reads TGTGCCAGCAGTTCAGCAGGGGCTGAGTACGAGCAGTACTTC. Its coded protein is CASSSAGAEYEQYF.